This T cell receptor beta chain originates from a study of patients and donors after allogeneic stem cell transplantation. TCRdb re-analysed the RT-PCR reads in MiXCR, keeping a single row per CDR3 protein. The sample contains 390,000 or so distinct CDR3 sequences, roughly 17% of which appear only once. Looked up from germline, CDR1 is MNHEY and CDR2 is SMNVEV (reference sequence). This CDR3 region has 14 residues. The V and J ends lost 5 bases and 3 bases respectively, with 14 bases between them. V and J are TRBV27 and TRBJ2-7, with D perhaps matching TRBD1 (6 bases). Sequencing used blood, either unsorted or a sorted T cell fraction (not recorded which). This sequence was found in a human donor who was either an allogeneic HSCT recipient or a stem cell or donor lymphocyte infusion donor (not recorded which). It is not recorded whose cells these are; they may come from a transplant donor. DNA for the CDR3: TGTGCCAGCAGTCCCGGGACAAACTTCTACGAGCAGTACTTC. Translation: CASSPGTNFYEQYF.